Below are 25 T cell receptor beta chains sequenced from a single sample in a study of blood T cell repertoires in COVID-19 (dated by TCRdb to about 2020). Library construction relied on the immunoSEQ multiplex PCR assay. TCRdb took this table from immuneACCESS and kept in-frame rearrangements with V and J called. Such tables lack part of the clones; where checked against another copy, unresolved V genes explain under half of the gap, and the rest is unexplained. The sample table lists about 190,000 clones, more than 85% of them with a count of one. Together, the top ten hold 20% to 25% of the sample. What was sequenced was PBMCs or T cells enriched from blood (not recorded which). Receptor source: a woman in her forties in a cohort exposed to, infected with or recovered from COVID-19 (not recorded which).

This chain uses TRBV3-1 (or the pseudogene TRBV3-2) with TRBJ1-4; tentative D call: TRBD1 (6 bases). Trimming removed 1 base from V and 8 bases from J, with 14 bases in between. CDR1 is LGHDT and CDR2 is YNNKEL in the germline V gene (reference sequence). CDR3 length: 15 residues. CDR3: CASSQVHGGREKLFF. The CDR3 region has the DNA TGTGCCAGCAGCCAAGTGCACGGGGGGCGAGAAAAACTGTTTTTT.

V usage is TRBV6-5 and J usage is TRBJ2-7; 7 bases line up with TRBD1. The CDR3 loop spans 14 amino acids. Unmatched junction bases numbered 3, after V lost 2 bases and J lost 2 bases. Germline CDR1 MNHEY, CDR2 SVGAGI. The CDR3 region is CASSYDRATYEQYF. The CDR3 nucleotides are TGTGCCAGCAGTTACGACAGGGCGACCTACGAGCAGTACTTC.

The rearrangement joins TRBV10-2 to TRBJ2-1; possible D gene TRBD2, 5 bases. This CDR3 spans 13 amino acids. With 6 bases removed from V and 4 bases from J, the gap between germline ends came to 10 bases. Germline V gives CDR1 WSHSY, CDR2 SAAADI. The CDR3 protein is CASSGLGYNEQFF. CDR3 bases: TGCGCCAGCAGCGGACTGGGATACAATGAGCAGTTCTTC.

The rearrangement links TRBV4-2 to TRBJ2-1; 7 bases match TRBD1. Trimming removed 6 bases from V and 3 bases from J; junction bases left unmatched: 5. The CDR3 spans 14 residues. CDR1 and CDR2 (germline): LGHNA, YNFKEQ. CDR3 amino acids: CASRDRSHYNEQFF. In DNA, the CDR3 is TGTGCCAGCAGGGACAGGAGTCACTACAATGAGCAGTTCTTC.

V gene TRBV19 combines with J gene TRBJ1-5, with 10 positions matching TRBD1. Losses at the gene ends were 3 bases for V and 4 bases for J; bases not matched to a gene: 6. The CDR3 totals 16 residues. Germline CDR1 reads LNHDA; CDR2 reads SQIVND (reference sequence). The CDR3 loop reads CASSIWDRGGNQPQHF. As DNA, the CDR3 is TGTGCCAGTAGTATTTGGGACAGGGGAGGAAATCAGCCCCAGCATTTT.

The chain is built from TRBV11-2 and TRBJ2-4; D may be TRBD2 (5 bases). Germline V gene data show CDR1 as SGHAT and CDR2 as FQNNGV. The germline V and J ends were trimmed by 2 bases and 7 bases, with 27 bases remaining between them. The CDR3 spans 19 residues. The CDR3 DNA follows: TGTGCCAGCAGCTTAAAAGAGGGAGAGGCGGCCATATTGCGGAACATTCAGTACTTC. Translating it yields CASSLKEGEAAILRNIQYF.

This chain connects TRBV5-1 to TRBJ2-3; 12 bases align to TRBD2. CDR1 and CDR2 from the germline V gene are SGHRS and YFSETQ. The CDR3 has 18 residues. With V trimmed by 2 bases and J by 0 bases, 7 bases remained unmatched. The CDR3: CASSLLAGGQISTDTQYF. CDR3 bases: TGCGCCAGCAGCTTACTAGCGGGGGGACAGATTAGCACAGATACGCAGTATTTT.

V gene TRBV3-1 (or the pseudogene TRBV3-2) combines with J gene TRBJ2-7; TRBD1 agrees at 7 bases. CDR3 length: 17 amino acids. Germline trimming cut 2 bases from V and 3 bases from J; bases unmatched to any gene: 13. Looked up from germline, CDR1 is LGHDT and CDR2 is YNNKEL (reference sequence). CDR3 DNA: TGTGCCAGCAGCCAAAAAAGGGGAAGACAGGGCGGCTACGAGCAGTACTTC. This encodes CASSQKRGRQGGYEQYF.

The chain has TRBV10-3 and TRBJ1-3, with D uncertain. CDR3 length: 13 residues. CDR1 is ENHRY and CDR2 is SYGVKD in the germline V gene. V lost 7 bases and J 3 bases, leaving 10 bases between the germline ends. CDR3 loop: CAIIAGGGNTIYF. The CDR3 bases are TGTGCCATCATCGCGGGTGGTGGAAACACCATATATTTT.

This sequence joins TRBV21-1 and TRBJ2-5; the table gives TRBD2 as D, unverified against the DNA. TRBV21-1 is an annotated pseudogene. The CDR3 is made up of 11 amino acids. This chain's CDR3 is CASTPLETQYF. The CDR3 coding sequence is TGTGCCAGCACCCCTTTGGAGACCCAGTACTTC.

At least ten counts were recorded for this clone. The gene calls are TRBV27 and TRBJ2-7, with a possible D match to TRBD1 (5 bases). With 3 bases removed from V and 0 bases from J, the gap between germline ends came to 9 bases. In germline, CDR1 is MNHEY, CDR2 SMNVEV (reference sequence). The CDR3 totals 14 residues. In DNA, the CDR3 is TGTGCCAGCAGTTTCCACAGGAGCTCCTACGAGCAGTACTTC. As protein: CASSFHRSSYEQYF.

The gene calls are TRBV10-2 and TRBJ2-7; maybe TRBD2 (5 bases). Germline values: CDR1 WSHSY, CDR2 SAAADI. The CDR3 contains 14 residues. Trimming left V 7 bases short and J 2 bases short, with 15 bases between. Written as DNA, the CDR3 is TGCGCCAGCATGGATTTTCAGCGGACCTACGAGCAGTACTTC. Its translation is CASMDFQRTYEQYF.

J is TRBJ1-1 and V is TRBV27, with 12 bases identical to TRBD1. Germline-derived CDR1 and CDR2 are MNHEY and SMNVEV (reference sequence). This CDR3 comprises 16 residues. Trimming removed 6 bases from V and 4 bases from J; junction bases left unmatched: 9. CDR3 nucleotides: TGTGCCAGCAGCTCGCCCGGGACAGGGGGCGGCACTGAAGCTTTCTTT. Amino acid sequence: CASSSPGTGGGTEAFF.

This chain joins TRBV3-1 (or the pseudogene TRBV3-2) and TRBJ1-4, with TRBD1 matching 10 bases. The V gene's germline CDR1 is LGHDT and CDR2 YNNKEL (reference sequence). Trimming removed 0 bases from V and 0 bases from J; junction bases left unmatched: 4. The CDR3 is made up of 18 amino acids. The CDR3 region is CASSQETGGDTTNEKLFF. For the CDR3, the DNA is TGTGCCAGCAGCCAAGAGACAGGGGGCGACACAACTAATGAAAAACTGTTTTTT.

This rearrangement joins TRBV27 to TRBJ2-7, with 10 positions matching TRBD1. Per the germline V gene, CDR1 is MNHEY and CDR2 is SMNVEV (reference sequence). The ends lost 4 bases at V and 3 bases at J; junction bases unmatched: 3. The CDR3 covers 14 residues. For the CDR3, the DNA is TGTGCCAGCAGTTGGACAGGGGGTCGCTACGAGCAGTACTTC. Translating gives CASSWTGGRYEQYF.

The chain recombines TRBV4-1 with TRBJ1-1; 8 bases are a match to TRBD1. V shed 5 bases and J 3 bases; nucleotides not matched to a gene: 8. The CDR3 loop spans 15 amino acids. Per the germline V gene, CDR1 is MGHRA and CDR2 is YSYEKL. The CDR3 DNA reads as TGCGCCAGCAGCGCCCGGACAGGGATTTACACTGAAGCTTTCTTT. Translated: CASSARTGIYTEAFF.

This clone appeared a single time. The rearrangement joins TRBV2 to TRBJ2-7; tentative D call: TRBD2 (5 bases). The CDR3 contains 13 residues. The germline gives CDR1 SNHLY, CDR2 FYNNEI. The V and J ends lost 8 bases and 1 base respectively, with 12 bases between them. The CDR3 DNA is TGTGCCAGCCTTGGACTGGAATCCTACGAGCAGTACTTC. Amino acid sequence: CASLGLESYEQYF.

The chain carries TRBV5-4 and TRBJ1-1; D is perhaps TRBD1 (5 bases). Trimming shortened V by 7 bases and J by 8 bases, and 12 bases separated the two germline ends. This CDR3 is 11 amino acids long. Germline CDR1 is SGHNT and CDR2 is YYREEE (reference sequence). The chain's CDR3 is CASGANREAFF. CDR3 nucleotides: TGTGCCAGCGGGGCTAACAGGGAAGCTTTCTTT.

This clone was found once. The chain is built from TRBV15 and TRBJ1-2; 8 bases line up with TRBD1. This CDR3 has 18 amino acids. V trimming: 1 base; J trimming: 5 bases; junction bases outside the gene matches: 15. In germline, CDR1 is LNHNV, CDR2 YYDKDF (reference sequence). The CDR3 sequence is CATSRGVGLQGALYGYTF. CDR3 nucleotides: TGTGCCACCAGCAGAGGAGTAGGACTCCAGGGGGCCCTATATGGCTACACCTTC.

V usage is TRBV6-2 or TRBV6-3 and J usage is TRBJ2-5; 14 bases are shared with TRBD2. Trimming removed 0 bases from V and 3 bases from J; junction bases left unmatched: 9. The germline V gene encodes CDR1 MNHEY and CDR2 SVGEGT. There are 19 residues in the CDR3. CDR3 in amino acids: CASSYSLRGLAGEKETQYF. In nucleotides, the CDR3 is TGTGCCAGCAGTTACTCGTTAAGGGGACTAGCGGGGGAAAAAGAGACCCAGTACTTC.

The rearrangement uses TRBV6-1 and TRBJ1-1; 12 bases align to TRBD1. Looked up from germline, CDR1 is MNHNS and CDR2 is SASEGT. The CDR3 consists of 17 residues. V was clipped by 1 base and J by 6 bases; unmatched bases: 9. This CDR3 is CASSEGWDRGRGSEAFF. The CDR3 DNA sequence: TGTGCCAGCAGTGAAGGGTGGGACAGGGGGCGCGGGTCTGAAGCTTTCTTT.

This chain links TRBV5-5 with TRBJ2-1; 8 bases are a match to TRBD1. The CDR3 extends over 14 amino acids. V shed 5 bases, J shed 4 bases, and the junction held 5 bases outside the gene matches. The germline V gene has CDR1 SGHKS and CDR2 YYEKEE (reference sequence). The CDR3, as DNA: TGTGCCAGCAGTAGTAGACAGGGGTACAATGAGCAGTTCTTC. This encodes CASSSRQGYNEQFF.

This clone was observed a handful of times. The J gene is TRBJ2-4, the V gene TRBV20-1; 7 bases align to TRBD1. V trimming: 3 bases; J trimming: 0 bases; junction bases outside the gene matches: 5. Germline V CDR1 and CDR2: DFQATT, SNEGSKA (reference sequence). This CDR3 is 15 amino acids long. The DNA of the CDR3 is TGCAGTGCTAGTACAGGGGTTATAGCCAAAAACATTCAGTACTTC. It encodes CSASTGVIAKNIQYF.

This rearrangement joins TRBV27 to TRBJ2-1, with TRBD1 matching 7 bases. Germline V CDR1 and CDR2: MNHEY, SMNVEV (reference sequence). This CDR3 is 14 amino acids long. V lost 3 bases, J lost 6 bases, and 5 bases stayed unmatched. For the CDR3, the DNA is TGTGCCAGCAGTTTGACTCGACAGGGCAATGAGCAGTTCTTC. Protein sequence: CASSLTRQGNEQFF.

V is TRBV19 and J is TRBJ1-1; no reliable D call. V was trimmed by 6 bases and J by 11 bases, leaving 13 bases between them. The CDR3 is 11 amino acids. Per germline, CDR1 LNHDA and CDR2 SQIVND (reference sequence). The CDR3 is CASRTSGFAFF. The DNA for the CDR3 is TGTGCCAGTAGGACCTCGGGATTTGCTTTCTTT.